A selection of T cell receptor beta chains follows, all from one sample in a study of T-cell reconstitution after alpha-beta-depleted transplantation in children. TCRdb passed the PCR reads through MiXCR, listing each CDR3 protein once. The repertoire holds 800,000 to 1,000,000 distinct CDR3 sequences, less than 30% seen once, with over 25% in the top ten. This specimen was PBMCs, mostly from graft donor cells, taken 360 days after TCRalphabeta/CD19-depleted stem cell transplant. The receptor source for this set is a boy under two years old who had a stem cell transplant for SCID, so the T cells may come from the graft donor. The CDR3 runs from the conserved cysteine through the conserved F or W. The order of the fields is clone size, V gene, D gene, J gene, CDR3 DNA, CDR3 protein. D genes are given only for firm matches. Size is omitted from some rows. Given values are once, few, many or a class for expanded clones.

abundance: -
v_gene: TRBV2
d_gene: -
j_gene: TRBJ2-6
CDR3nt: TGTGCCAGCAGTGTACGGGGAGGTGGGGCCAACGTCCTGACTTTC
CDR3aa: CASSVRGGGANVLTF

abundance: -
v_gene: TRBV6-1
d_gene: -
j_gene: TRBJ1-5
CDR3nt: TGTGCCAGCAGCTCTTCGGGGGGCCCCAATCAGCCCCAGCATTTT
CDR3aa: CASSSSGGPNQPQHF

abundance: -
v_gene: TRBV29-1
d_gene: -
j_gene: TRBJ2-7
CDR3nt: TGCAGCGTTGAGGGGGACTCTCCCTACGAGCAGTACTTC
CDR3aa: CSVEGDSPYEQYF

abundance: -
v_gene: TRBV7-2
d_gene: TRBD1
j_gene: TRBJ2-3
CDR3nt: TGTGCCAGCAGCCCGCACAGGGGGACGACAGATACGCAGTATTTT
CDR3aa: CASSPHRGTTDTQYF

abundance: -
v_gene: TRBV12-5
d_gene: TRBD2
j_gene: TRBJ2-1
CDR3nt: TGTGCTAGTGGTTTCCTAGCGGTGGGGTACAATGAGCAGTTCTTC
CDR3aa: CASGFLAVGYNEQFF

abundance: few
v_gene: TRBV28
d_gene: TRBD1
j_gene: TRBJ2-7
CDR3nt: TGTGCCAGCAGTTTATGGGACAGGGGCTCCTACGAGCAGTACTTC
CDR3aa: CASSLWDRGSYEQYF

abundance: -
v_gene: TRBV20-1
d_gene: -
j_gene: TRBJ1-4
CDR3nt: TGCAGTGCCCTAACAGGGACAACTAATGAAAAACTGTTTTTT
CDR3aa: CSALTGTTNEKLFF

abundance: -
v_gene: TRBV10-3
d_gene: -
j_gene: TRBJ2-3
CDR3nt: TGTGCCATCGGGGCCAGGGGCACAGATACGCAGTATTTT
CDR3aa: CAIGARGTDTQYF

abundance: -
v_gene: TRBV3-1
d_gene: -
j_gene: TRBJ2-7
CDR3nt: TGTGCCAGCAGCCAGGGACACATCTACGAGCAGTACTTC
CDR3aa: CASSQGHIYEQYF

abundance: -
v_gene: TRBV12-3/TRBV12-4
d_gene: TRBD1
j_gene: TRBJ2-4
CDR3nt: TGTGCCAGCAGACCGACAGGGTTGGCCAAAAACATTCAGTACTTC
CDR3aa: CASRPTGLAKNIQYF

abundance: -
v_gene: TRBV4-1
d_gene: -
j_gene: TRBJ2-7
CDR3nt: TGCGCCAGCAGCCAAACAACTGTAAGCTCCTACGAGCAGTACTTC
CDR3aa: CASSQTTVSSYEQYF

abundance: few
v_gene: TRBV2
d_gene: -
j_gene: TRBJ2-7
CDR3nt: TGTGCCAGCAGTGCACTTAGCTACGAGCAGTACTTC
CDR3aa: CASSALSYEQYF

abundance: few
v_gene: TRBV9
d_gene: -
j_gene: TRBJ2-7
CDR3nt: TGTGCCAGCAGCGTAGATGCAGGGGTGCTCCCCGAGCAGTACTTC
CDR3aa: CASSVDAGVLPEQYF

abundance: few
v_gene: TRBV5-1
d_gene: -
j_gene: TRBJ2-7
CDR3nt: TGCGCCAGCAGCTCCCTCGGGACGGATACTACCTACGAGCAGTACTTC
CDR3aa: CASSSLGTDTTYEQYF

abundance: -
v_gene: TRBV5-5
d_gene: -
j_gene: TRBJ2-5
CDR3nt: TGTGCCAGCAGCTTGGAGCTGGGAGTGGAGACCCAGTACTTC
CDR3aa: CASSLELGVETQYF

abundance: -
v_gene: TRBV6-2/TRBV6-3
d_gene: -
j_gene: TRBJ2-2
CDR3nt: TGTGCCAGCAGTTATTCCCCCCGCGGTGGGGCCGGGGAGCTGTTTTTT
CDR3aa: CASSYSPRGGAGELFF

abundance: -
v_gene: TRBV12-3/TRBV12-4
d_gene: TRBD2
j_gene: TRBJ2-3
CDR3nt: TGTGCCAGCCGTTGGGCTAGCGGGGCCATGGGTACGCAGTATTTT
CDR3aa: CASRWASGAMGTQYF

abundance: few
v_gene: TRBV20-1
d_gene: -
j_gene: TRBJ1-3
CDR3nt: TGCAGTGCTAGAGAAGGACGGAGCTCTGGAAACACCATATATTTT
CDR3aa: CSAREGRSSGNTIYF

abundance: -
v_gene: TRBV11-1
d_gene: -
j_gene: TRBJ1-1
CDR3nt: TGTGCCAGCAGCCCAGAGAACAGTCGGGCCACTGAAGCTTTCTTT
CDR3aa: CASSPENSRATEAFF

abundance: few
v_gene: TRBV6-1
d_gene: -
j_gene: TRBJ2-1
CDR3nt: TGTGCCAGCAGTAAACACACTCCCCGATGGTTCAATGAGCAGTTCTTC
CDR3aa: CASSKHTPRWFNEQFF